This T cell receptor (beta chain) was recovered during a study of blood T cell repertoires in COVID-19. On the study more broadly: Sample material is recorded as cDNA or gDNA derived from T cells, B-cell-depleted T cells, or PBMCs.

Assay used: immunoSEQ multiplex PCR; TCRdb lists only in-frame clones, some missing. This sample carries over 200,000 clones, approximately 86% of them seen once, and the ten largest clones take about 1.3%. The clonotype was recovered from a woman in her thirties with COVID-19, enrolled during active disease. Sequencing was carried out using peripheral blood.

CDR3 sequence reads: CATSDREDNEKLFF. As DNA, the CDR3 is TGTGCCACCAGTGATAGAGAGGATAATGAAAAACTGTTTTTT. This chain connects TRBV24-1 to TRBJ1-4, with D unresolved. Germline V gene lookup returns CDR1 KGHDR and CDR2 SFDVKD. The CDR3 has 14 amino acids. V was pared by 3 bases and J by 4 bases, with 8 bases between.